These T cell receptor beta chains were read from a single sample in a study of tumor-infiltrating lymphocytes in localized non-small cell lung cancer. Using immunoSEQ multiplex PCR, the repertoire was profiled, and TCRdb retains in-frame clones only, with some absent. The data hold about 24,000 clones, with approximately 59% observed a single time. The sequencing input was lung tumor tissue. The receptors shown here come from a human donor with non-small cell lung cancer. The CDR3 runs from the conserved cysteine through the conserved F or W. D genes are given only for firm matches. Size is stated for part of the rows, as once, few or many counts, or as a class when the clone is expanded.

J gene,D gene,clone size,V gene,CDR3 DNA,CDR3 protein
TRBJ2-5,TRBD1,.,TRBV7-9,TGTGCCAGCAGCTTAACTACAGGGGCCCAAGAGACCCAGTACTTC,CASSLTTGAQETQYF
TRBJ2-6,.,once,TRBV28,TGTGCCAGCAGTTTTAGGGGAACTGGGGCCAACGTCCTGACTTTC,CASSFRGTGANVLTF
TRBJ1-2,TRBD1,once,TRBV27,TGTGCCAGCAGTCCCGGGACAGGGGGCTTCTATGGCTACACCTTC,CASSPGTGGFYGYTF
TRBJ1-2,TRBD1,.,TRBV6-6,TGTGCCAGCAGTTACTTGGCAGGGGGCTCTGGCTACACCTTC,CASSYLAGGSGYTF
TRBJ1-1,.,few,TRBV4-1,TGCGCCAGCAGCCAAGAAGCAGGCAGGGTAGTCACTGAAGCTTTCTTT,CASSQEAGRVVTEAFF
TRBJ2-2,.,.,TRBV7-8,TGTGCCAGCAGCCCCTCCGGGGCGAGCACCGGGGAGCTGTTTTTT,CASSPSGASTGELFF
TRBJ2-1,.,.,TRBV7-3,TGTGCCAGCAGCTTAACCGGCTCCTCCTACAATGAGCAGTTCTTC,CASSLTGSSYNEQFF
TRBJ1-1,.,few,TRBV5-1,TGCGCCAGCAGCTTGGACAGCCAGAACACTGAAGCTTTCTTT,CASSLDSQNTEAFF
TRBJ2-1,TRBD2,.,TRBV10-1,TGCGCCAGCAGTGAGTCGGTAGGACTAGCGGGCCTTTATGGCAATGAGCAGTTCTTC,CASSESVGLAGLYGNEQFF
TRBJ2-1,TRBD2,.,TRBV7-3,TGTGCCAGCAGCTCAGGACTAGCGGCTTACAATGAGCAGTTCTTC,CASSSGLAAYNEQFF
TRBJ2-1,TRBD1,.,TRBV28,TGTGCCAGCAGCCTACTTGGGACAGGGGGCCGGAATGAGCAGTTCTTC,CASSLLGTGGRNEQFF
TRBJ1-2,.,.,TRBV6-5,TGTGCCAGCAGTTACGGGTCAGGGAATGGCTACACCTTC,CASSYGSGNGYTF
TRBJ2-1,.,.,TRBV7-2,TGTGCCAGCAGCTTAGCGGGGACTCAGCTGTACAATGAGCAGTTCTTC,CASSLAGTQLYNEQFF
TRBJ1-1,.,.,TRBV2,TGTGCCAGCAGTGAAACAGAGAACACTGAAGCTTTCTTT,CASSETENTEAFF
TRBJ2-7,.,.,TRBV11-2,TGTGCCAGCAGCCGGGGTTACGAGCAGTACTTC,CASSRGYEQYF
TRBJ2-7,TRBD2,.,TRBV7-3,TGTGCCAGCAGCCCTCAACCGCCGATAGCGGGAGTTCTATACGAGCAGTACTTC,CASSPQPPIAGVLYEQYF
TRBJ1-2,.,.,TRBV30,TGTGCCCCATGGGGAAATGGATACTACTATACTAACTATGGCTACACCTTC,CAPWGNGYYYTNYGYTF
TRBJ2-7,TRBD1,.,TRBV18,TGTGCCAGCTCACCATCCTCCCAGGGGGCCTACGAGCAGTACTTC,CASSPSSQGAYEQYF
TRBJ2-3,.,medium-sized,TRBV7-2,TGTGCCAGCAGCTTATGGGCTAGTGCGACAGATACGCAGTATTTT,CASSLWASATDTQYF
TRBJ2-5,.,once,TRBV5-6,TGTGCCAGCAGCTTGGCAGGACGGGCGAAAGAGACCCAGTACTTC,CASSLAGRAKETQYF
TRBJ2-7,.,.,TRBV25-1,TGTGCCAGCAGTGAATCCGGGGCCTACGAGCAGTACTTC,CASSESGAYEQYF
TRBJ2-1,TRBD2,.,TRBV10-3,TGTGCCATCGGGGGGACTAGCGGGGATTCTTACAATGAGCAGTTCTTC,CAIGGTSGDSYNEQFF
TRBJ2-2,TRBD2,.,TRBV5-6,TGTGCCAGCAGCTGGGGGCCCGGGACTAGTCTAAACGGGGAGCTGTTTTTT,CASSWGPGTSLNGELFF